The present TCR beta chain was sequenced within a study of cytomegalovirus exposure and HLA in healthy donors. Study-level information: A subsequent analysis stated that the 120 or so validation repertoires were run on the same platform as the roughly 670 first-cohort repertoires.

Some clones are missing from TCRdb's copy, which holds only in-frame ones; the method was immunoSEQ multiplex PCR. This table has over 60,000 clones, around 95% appearing once. Separate from the approximately 650-subject first cohort, the approximately 120-subject validation cohort was the one that the donors belonged to. V shed 4 bases and J shed 2 bases, with 18 bases lying between them. Germline V gives CDR1 SGDLS, CDR2 YYNGEE. This CDR3 spans 16 amino acids. Sequencing input: PBMCs. V and J are TRBV9 and TRBJ2-5, with D possibly being TRBD2 (6 bases). The clonotype originates from a man aged 18-30 years in good health and CMV-seropositive. Written as DNA, the CDR3 is TGTGCCAGCAGCCCTCCCCATGGAGGGGAGCAAGAGACCCAGTACTTC. Translation gives CASSPPHGGEQETQYF. The full variable domain, its missing parts supplied by reference TRBV9 and TRBJ2-5, is DSGVTQTPKHLITATGQRVTLRCSPRSGDLSVYWYQQSLDQGLQFLIQYYNGEERAKGNILERFSAQQFPDLHSELNLSSLELGDSALYFCASSPPHGGEQETQYFGPGTRLLVL.